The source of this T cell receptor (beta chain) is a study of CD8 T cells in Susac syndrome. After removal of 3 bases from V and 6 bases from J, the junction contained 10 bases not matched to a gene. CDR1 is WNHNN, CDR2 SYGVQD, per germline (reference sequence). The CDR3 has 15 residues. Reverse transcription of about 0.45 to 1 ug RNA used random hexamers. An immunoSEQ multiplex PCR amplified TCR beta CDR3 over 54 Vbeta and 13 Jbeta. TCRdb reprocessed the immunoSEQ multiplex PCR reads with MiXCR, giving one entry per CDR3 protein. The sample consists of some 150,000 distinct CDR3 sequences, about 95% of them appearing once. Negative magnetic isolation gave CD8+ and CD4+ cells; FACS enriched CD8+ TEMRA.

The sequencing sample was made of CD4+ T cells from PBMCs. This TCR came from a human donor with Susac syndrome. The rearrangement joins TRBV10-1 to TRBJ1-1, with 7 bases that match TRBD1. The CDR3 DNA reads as TGCGCCAGCAGTGACCGTGGGGAGGGGGCGTCTGAAGCTTTCTTT. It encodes CASSDRGEGASEAFF.